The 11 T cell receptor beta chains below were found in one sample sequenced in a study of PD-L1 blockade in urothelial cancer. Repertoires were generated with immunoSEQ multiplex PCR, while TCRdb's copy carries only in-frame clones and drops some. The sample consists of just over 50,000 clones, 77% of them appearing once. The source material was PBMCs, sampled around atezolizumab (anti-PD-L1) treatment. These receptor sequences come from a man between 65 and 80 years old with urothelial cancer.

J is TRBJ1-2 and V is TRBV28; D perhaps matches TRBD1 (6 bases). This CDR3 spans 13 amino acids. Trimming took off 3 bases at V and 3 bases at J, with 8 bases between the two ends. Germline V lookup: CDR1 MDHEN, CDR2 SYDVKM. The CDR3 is CASSLTGDYGYTF. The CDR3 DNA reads TGTGCCAGCAGTTTGACAGGAGACTATGGCTACACCTTC.

The CDR3 sequence is CASSPAGGGEETEAFF. The CDR3, as DNA: TGCGCCAGCAGCCCGGCCGGGGGGGGAGAGGAGACTGAAGCTTTCTTT. This sequence joins TRBV5-1 and TRBJ1-1; TRBD1 might be the D (5 bases). The CDR3 runs to 16 residues. CDR1 is SGHRS, CDR2 YFSETQ, per germline. With 4 bases removed from V and 5 bases from J, the gap between germline ends came to 21 bases.

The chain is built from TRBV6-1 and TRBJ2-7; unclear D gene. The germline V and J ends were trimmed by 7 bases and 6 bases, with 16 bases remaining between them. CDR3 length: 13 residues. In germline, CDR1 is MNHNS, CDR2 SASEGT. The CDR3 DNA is TGTGCCAGCACCCTAAACCTCCGTAGCGAGCAGTACTTC. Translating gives CASTLNLRSEQYF.

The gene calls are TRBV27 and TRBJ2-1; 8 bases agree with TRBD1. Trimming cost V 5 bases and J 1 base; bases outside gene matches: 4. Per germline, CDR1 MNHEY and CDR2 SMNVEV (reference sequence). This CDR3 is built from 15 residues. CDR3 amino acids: CASSHGTGSYNEQFF. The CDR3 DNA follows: TGTGCCAGCAGTCATGGGACAGGTTCCTACAATGAGCAGTTCTTC.

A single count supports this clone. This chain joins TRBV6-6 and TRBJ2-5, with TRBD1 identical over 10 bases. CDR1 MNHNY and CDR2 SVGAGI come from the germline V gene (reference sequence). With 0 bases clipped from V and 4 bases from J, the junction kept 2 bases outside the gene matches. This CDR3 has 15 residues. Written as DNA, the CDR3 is TGTGCCAGCAGTTACTCTCGGACAGGGGGAGAGACCCAGTACTTC. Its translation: CASSYSRTGGETQYF.

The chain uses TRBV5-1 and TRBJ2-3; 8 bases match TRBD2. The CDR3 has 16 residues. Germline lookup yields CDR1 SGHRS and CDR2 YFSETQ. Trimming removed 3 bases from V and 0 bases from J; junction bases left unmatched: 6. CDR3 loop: CASSSSGGPSTDTQYF. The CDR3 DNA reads TGCGCCAGCAGCTCAAGCGGGGGACCTAGCACAGATACGCAGTATTTT. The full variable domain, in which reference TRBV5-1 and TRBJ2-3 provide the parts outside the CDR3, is KAGVTQTPRYLIKTRGQQVTLSCSPISGHRSVSWYQQTPGQGLQFLFEYFSETQRNKGNFPGRFSGRQFSNSRSEMNVSTLELGDSALYLCASSSSGGPSTDTQYFGPGTRLTVL.

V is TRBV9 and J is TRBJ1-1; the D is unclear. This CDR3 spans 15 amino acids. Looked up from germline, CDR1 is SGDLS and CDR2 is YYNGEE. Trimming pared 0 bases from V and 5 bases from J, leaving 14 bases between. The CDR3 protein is CASSVASGKGTEAFF. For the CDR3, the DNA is TGTGCCAGCAGCGTAGCTTCCGGGAAAGGAACTGAAGCTTTCTTT.

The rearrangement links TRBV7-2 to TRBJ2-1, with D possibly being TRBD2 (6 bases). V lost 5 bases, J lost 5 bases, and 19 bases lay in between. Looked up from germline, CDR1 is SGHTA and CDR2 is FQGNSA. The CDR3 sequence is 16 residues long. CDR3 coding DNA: TGTGCCAGCAGCCATCGAAGCACTAGCAGTAACAATGAGCAGTTCTTC. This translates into CASSHRSTSSNNEQFF.

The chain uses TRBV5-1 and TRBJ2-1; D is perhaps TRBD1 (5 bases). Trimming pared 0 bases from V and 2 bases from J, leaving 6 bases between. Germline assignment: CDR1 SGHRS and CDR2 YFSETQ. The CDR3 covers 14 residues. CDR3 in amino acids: CASSLGQTYNEQFF. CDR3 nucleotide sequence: TGCGCCAGCAGCTTGGGACAGACCTACAATGAGCAGTTCTTC. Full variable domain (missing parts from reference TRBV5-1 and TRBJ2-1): KAGVTQTPRYLIKTRGQQVTLSCSPISGHRSVSWYQQTPGQGLQFLFEYFSETQRNKGNFPGRFSGRQFSNSRSEMNVSTLELGDSALYLCASSLGQTYNEQFFGPGTRLTVL.

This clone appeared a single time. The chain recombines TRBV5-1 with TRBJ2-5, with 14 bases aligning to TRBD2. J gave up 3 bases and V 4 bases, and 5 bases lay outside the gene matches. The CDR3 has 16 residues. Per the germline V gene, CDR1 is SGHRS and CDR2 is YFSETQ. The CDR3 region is CASSREGLAGEETQYF. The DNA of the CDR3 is TGCGCCAGCAGCCGCGAGGGACTAGCGGGAGAAGAGACCCAGTACTTC.

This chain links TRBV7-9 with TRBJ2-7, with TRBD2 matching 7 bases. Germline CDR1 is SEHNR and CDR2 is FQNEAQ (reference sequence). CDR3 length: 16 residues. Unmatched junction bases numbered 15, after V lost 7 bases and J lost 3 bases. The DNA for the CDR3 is TGTGCCAGCAATACCTTGGGGGGGAATCAGGTCTACGAGCAGTACTTC. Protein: CASNTLGGNQVYEQYF. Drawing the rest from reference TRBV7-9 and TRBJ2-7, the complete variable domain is DTGVSQNPRHKITKRGQNVTFRCDPISEHNRLYWYRQTLGQGPEFLTYFQNEAQLEKSRLLSDRFSAERPKGSFSTLEIQRTEQGDSAMYLCASNTLGGNQVYEQYFGPGTRLTVT.